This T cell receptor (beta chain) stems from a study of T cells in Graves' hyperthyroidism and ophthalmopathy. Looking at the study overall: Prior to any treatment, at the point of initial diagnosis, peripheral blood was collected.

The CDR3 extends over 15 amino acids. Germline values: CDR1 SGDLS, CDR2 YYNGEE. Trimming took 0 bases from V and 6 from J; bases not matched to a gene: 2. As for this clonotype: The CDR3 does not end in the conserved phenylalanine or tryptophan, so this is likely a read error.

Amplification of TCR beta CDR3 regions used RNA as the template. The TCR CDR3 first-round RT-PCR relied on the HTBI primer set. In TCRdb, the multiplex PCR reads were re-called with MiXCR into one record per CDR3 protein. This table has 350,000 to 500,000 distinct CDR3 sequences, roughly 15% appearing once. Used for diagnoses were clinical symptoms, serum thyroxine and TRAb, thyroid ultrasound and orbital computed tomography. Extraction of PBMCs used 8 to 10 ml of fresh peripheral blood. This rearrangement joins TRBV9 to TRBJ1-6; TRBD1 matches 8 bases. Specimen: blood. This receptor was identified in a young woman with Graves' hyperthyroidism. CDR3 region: CASSVGDRGNSPLHL. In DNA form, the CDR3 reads TGTGCCAGCAGCGTAGGAGACAGGGGTAATTCACCCCTCCACCTT.